Following are 19 T cell receptor beta chains from one sample sequenced in a study of cytomegalovirus exposure and HLA in healthy donors. It was with 60 Vbeta and 13 Jbeta primers that the PCR ran. Libraries were prepared by immunoSEQ multiplex PCR; TCRdb keeps only in-frame clonotypes and omits some of them. Altogether over 90,000 clones are present, approximately 75% being singletons, with the ten largest covering around 3.2%. The sequenced sample was PBMCs. All receptors derive from a female donor in good health and CMV-seropositive.

This sequence joins TRBV28 and TRBJ1-2, with D possibly matching TRBD1 (5 bases). V lost 8 bases and J 0 bases, leaving 13 bases between the germline ends. The germline V gene encodes CDR1 MDHEN and CDR2 SYDVKM. The CDR3 runs to 14 residues. The DNA for the CDR3 is TGTGCCAGCCTGACACAGGTGACTAACTATGGCTACACCTTC. Protein product: CASLTQVTNYGYTF.

The J gene is TRBJ1-1, the V gene TRBV5-1; D might be TRBD1 (5 bases). Germline CDR1 and CDR2: SGHRS and YFSETQ. There are 14 residues in the CDR3. The V end lost 3 bases, the J end lost 6 bases, and 15 bases lay between the germline ends. The CDR3: CASSSPQGSAEAFF. The DNA of the CDR3 is TGCGCCAGCAGCTCCCCGCAGGGTTCAGCTGAAGCTTTCTTT. Looking up the rest from reference TRBV5-1 and TRBJ1-1 gives the full variable domain: KAGVTQTPRYLIKTRGQQVTLSCSPISGHRSVSWYQQTPGQGLQFLFEYFSETQRNKGNFPGRFSGRQFSNSRSEMNVSTLELGDSALYLCASSSPQGSAEAFFGQGTRLTVV.

This clone is a singleton in its sample. The gene calls are TRBV5-1 and TRBJ1-2, with D maybe TRBD1 (5 bases). CDR1 SGHRS and CDR2 YFSETQ come from the germline V gene. The CDR3 loop spans 12 amino acids. V was pared by 3 bases and J by 13 bases, with 16 bases between. CDR3 DNA sequence: TGCGCCAGCAGCTCGCAGGGCTATCAGCGCACCTTC. Protein: CASSSQGYQRTF.

This chain uses TRBV4-1 with TRBJ2-7; perhaps TRBD2 as D (5 bases). The germline gives CDR1 MGHRA, CDR2 YSYEKL. Trimming stripped 5 bases from V and 7 bases from J, with 18 bases between. This CDR3 spans 14 amino acids. In DNA form, the CDR3 reads TGCGCCAGCAGCTCCCGGGCCCCCTGGGAGGAGCAGTACTTC. Translating gives CASSSRAPWEEQYF.

This clone was picked up a small number of times. The chain carries TRBV28 and TRBJ1-2; D gene ambiguous. Trimming shortened V by 3 bases and J by 1 base, and 12 bases separated the two germline ends. CDR3 length: 15 amino acids. Germline V gives CDR1 MDHEN, CDR2 SYDVKM. The CDR3 loop reads CASSFEANSNYGYTF. The CDR3 DNA reads TGTGCCAGCAGTTTTGAGGCAAATAGTAACTATGGCTACACCTTC.

J is TRBJ2-2 and V is TRBV5-1; perhaps TRBD1 as D (5 bases). The CDR3 consists of 13 residues. Trimming pared 4 bases from V and 4 bases from J, leaving 8 bases between. Germline CDR1 reads SGHRS; CDR2 reads YFSETQ. For the CDR3, the DNA is TGCGCCAGCAGCATAGGGGTCACCGGGGAGCTGTTTTTT. Translation gives CASSIGVTGELFF.

The chain has TRBV5-1 and TRBJ2-3; D uncertain. V dropped 3 bases and J dropped 3 bases, with 14 bases sitting between them. The germline V gene has CDR1 SGHRS and CDR2 YFSETQ. There are 15 residues in the CDR3. CDR3 coding DNA: TGCGCCAGCAGCTCCCAAGCCTTACGGACAGATACGCAGTATTTT. Its protein is CASSSQALRTDTQYF.

This chain's CDR3 is CASSPRASGPSYEQYF. CDR3 sequence (DNA): TGTGCCAGCAGCCCCCGCGCTAGCGGGCCTTCCTACGAGCAGTACTTC. This rearrangement joins TRBV9 to TRBJ2-7; 8 positions agree with TRBD2. Losses at the gene ends were 4 bases for V and 1 base for J; bases not matched to a gene: 10. Germline CDR1 SGDLS, CDR2 YYNGEE. The CDR3 has 16 residues.

The chain has TRBV7-2 and TRBJ2-2, with TRBD2 identical over 7 bases. V gave up 5 bases and J gave up 4 bases; unmatched junction bases: 10. The germline V gene has CDR1 SGHTA and CDR2 FQGNSA. This CDR3 has 16 amino acids. CDR3 in amino acids: CASSQNRGGSTGELFF. Here the CDR3 DNA reads TGTGCCAGCAGCCAGAATAGGGGCGGGAGCACCGGGGAGCTGTTTTTT.

DNA for the CDR3: TGTGCCAGCAGCCAGACTAGCGGGGGGTTGACAGATACGCAGTATTTT. Translated, it gives CASSQTSGGLTDTQYF. The genes are TRBV2 and TRBJ2-3; 13 nucleotides agree with TRBD2. The J segment lost 3 bases and the V segment lost 6 bases, leaving 6 bases of the junction unmatched. CDR1 is SNHLY, CDR2 FYNNEI, per germline. This CDR3 comprises 16 residues.

The CDR3 reads CASSYGRGPTYEQYF. CDR3 bases: TGTGCCAGCAGTTACGGGAGGGGACCGACCTACGAGCAGTACTTC. The chain employs TRBV6-6 and TRBJ2-7, with 7 bases that match TRBD2. V lost 2 bases and J lost 2; bases outside the gene matches: 6. CDR1 is MNHNY, CDR2 SVGAGI, per germline (reference sequence). The CDR3 is 15 amino acids.

This sequence joins TRBV18 and TRBJ1-1, with a tentative D call TRBD1 (5 bases). The V end lost 6 bases, the J end lost 7 bases, and 18 bases lay between the germline ends. The CDR3 spans 14 residues. Germline V gives CDR1 KGHSH, CDR2 LQKENI. CDR3 protein: CASSPTPQGGEAFF. The CDR3 DNA follows: TGTGCCAGCTCCCCTACCCCGCAGGGCGGTGAAGCTTTCTTT.

J is TRBJ2-7 and V is TRBV6-6, with a possible D match to TRBD1 (6 bases). Per germline, CDR1 MNHNY and CDR2 SVGAGI (reference sequence). The CDR3 sequence is 13 residues long. Trimming left V 6 bases short and J 9 bases short, with 18 bases between. The CDR3: CASSPYEGGPQYF. For the CDR3, the DNA is TGTGCCAGCAGCCCCTACGAAGGGGGACCGCAGTACTTC.

The chain has TRBV4-2 and TRBJ1-1; D not certain. CDR3 length equals 13 residues. V was cut by 4 bases and J by 4 bases, with 10 bases left in between. The germline gives CDR1 LGHNA, CDR2 YNFKEQ. CDR3: CASSPPRGTEAFF. The CDR3 bases are TGTGCCAGCAGCCCGCCTAGAGGCACTGAAGCTTTCTTT.

The V and J genes are TRBV28 and TRBJ1-1, with 10 bases identical to TRBD1. CDR3 length equals 15 residues. The germline V gene has CDR1 MDHEN and CDR2 SYDVKM. With 3 bases clipped from V and 6 bases from J, the junction kept 7 bases outside the gene matches. This chain's CDR3 is CASSLRDRGRSEAFF. DNA for the CDR3: TGTGCCAGCAGTTTGAGGGACAGGGGTAGGTCTGAAGCTTTCTTT.

The gene calls are TRBV9 and TRBJ1-1, with no clear D. Germline CDR1 SGDLS, CDR2 YYNGEE. V was pared by 0 bases and J by 1 base, with 7 bases between. This CDR3 comprises 14 residues. This chain's CDR3 is CASSVDSTNTEAFF. CDR3 sequence (DNA): TGTGCCAGCAGCGTAGACAGCACGAACACTGAAGCTTTCTTT.

The chain employs TRBV30 and TRBJ2-7, with 7 bases aligning to TRBD2. Looked up from germline, CDR1 is GTSNPN and CDR2 is SVGIG (reference sequence). The CDR3 spans 14 residues. With V trimmed by 0 bases and J by 0 bases, 2 bases remained unmatched. CDR3 sequence: CAWSVGRSSYEQYF. CDR3 sequence (DNA): TGTGCCTGGAGTGTCGGGAGGAGCTCCTACGAGCAGTACTTC.

The sample holds one count of this clone. In nucleotides, the CDR3 is TGTGCCATCAGTGAGTTAGGACTGAACACAGATACGCAGTATTTT. Amino acid sequence: CAISELGLNTDTQYF. The V call is TRBV10-3, the J call TRBJ2-3; TRBD2 might be the D (5 bases). Germline CDR1 ENHRY, CDR2 SYGVKD. V was cut by 1 base and J by 2 bases, with 10 bases left in between. CDR3 size: 15 residues.

CDR3 coding DNA: TGCAGCGTGGGGACTAGCGGGAACTCCTACGAGCAGTACTTC. Protein sequence: CSVGTSGNSYEQYF. V and J are TRBV29-1 and TRBJ2-7; 13 bases align to TRBD2. Germline CDR1 is SQVTM and CDR2 is ANQGSEA. Losses at the gene ends were 6 bases for V and 0 bases for J; bases not matched to a gene: 2. The CDR3 spans 14 residues.